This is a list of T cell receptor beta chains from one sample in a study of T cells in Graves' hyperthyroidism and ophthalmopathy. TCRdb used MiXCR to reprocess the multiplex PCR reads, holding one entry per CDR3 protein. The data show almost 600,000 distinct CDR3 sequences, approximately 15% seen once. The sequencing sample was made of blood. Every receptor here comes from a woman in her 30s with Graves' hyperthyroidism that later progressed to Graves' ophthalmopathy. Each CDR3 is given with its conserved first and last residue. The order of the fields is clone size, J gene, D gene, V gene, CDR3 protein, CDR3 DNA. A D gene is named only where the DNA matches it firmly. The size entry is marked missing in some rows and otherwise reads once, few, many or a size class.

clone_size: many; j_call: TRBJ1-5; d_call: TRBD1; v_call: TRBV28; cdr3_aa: CATVGGTGHGQPQHF; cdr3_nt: TGTGCCACGGTGGGGGGGACAGGGCACGGGCAGCCCCAGCATTTT
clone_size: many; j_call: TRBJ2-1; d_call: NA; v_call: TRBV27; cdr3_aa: CASSFYPQRPGSYNEQFF; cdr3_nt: TGTGCCAGCAGTTTTTATCCCCAGCGGCCAGGCTCCTACAATGAGCAGTTCTTC
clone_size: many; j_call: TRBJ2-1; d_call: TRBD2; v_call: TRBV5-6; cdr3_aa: CASSPGLDYNEQFF; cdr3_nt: TGTGCCAGCAGCCCGGGACTAGATTACAATGAGCAGTTCTTC
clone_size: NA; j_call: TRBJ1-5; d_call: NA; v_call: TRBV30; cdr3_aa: CAWSVTGYQPQHF; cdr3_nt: TGTGCCTGGAGTGTTACAGGTTATCAGCCCCAGCATTTT
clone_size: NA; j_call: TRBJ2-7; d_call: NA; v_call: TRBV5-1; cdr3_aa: CASSLSTETYEQYF; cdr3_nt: TGCGCCAGCAGCTTGTCTACGGAGACCTACGAGCAGTACTTC
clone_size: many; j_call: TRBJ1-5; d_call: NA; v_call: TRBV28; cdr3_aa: CASSPRDFNQPQHF; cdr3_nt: TGTGCCAGCAGTCCACGGGACTTCAATCAGCCCCAGCATTTT
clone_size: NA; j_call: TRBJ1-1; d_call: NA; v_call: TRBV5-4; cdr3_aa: CASSSGLVNTEAFF; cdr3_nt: TGTGCCAGCAGCTCCGGACTGGTGAACACTGAAGCTTTCTTT
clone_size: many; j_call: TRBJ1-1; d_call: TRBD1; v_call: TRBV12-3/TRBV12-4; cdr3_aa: CASSPGDRGEQNTEAFF; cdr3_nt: TGTGCCAGCAGTCCGGGGGACAGGGGTGAGCAGAACACTGAAGCTTTCTTT
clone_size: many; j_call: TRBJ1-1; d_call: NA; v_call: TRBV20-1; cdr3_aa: CSARGVPGRGGTEAFF; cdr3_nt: TGCAGTGCTAGAGGAGTCCCAGGGAGGGGAGGCACTGAAGCTTTCTTT
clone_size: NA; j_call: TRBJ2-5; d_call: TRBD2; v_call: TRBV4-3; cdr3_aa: CASSRRLAGEDETQYF; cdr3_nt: TGCGCCAGCAGCCGCCGACTAGCGGGAGAGGACGAGACCCAGTACTTC
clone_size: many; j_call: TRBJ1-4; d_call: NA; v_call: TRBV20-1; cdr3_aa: CSAPKSTNEKLFF; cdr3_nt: TGCAGTGCTCCAAAATCAACTAATGAAAAACTGTTTTTT
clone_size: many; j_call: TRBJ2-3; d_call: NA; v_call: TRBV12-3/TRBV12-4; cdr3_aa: CASRTGHQDTQYF; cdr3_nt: TGTGCCAGCAGGACGGGACATCAAGATACGCAGTATTTT
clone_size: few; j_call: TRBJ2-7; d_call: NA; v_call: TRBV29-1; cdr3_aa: CSVEDGPSYEQYF; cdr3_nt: TGCAGCGTTGAAGACGGCCCTTCCTACGAGCAGTACTTC
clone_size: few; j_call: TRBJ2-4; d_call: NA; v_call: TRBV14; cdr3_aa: CASSSGTPKNIQYF; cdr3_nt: TGTGCCAGCAGCTCCGGGACACCCAAAAACATTCAGTACTTC
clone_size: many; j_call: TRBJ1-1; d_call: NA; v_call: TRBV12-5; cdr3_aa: CASGLVRDGTARRSTEAFF; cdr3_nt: TGTGCTAGTGGTTTGGTCCGGGACGGGACCGCCCGCAGGAGCACTGAAGCTTTCTTT
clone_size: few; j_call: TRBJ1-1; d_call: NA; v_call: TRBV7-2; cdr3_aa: CASSLGGQGTGEAFF; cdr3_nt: TGTGCCAGCAGCTTAGGTGGGCAGGGCACTGGTGAAGCTTTCTTT
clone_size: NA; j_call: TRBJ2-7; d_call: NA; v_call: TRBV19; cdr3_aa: CASSIDRHEQYF; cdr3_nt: TGTGCCAGTAGTATAGATAGGCACGAGCAGTACTTC
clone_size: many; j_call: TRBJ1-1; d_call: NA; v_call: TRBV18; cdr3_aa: CASSPSGRSENAFF; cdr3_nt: TGTGCCAGCTCACCGAGCGGACGGTCGGAGAATGCTTTCTTT
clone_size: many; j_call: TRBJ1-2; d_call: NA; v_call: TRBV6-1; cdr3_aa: CASSEDNGYTF; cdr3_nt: TGTGCCAGCAGTGAAGATAATGGCTACACCTTC
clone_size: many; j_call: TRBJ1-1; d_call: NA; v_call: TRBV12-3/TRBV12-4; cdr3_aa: CASSIYRDMNTEAFF; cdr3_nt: TGTGCCAGCAGCATCTACAGGGACATGAACACTGAAGCTTTCTTT
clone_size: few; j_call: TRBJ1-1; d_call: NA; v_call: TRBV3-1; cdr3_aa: CASSQDALMTGTEAFF; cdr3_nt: TGTGCCAGCAGCCAAGATGCATTGATGACAGGTACTGAAGCTTTCTTT
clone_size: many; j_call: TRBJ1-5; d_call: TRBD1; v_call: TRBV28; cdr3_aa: CASSYGQGAPLPQHF; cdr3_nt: TGTGCCAGCAGTTACGGACAGGGGGCCCCCCTGCCCCAGCATTTT
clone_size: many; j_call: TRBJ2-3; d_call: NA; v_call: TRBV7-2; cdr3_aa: CASSLALSRARTDTQYF; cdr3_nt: TGTGCCAGCAGCTTAGCGTTGAGCAGGGCGAGGACAGATACGCAGTATTTT
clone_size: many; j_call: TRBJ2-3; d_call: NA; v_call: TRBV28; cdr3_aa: CASSNDPDTQYF; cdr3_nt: TGTGCCAGCAGTAACGACCCAGATACGCAGTATTTT
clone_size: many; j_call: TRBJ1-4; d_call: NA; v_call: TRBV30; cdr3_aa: CAWTTAAATNEKLFF; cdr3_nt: TGTGCCTGGACTACCGCCGCAGCAACTAATGAAAAACTGTTTTTT
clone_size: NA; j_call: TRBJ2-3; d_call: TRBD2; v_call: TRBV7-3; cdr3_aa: CASSPGRALTDTQYF; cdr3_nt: TGTGCCAGCAGCCCCGGGAGGGCCCTTACAGATACGCAGTATTTT
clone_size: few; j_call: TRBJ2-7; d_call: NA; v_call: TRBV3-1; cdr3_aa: CASSQETGAYEQYF; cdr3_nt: TGTGCCAGCAGCCAAGAGACGGGGGCCTACGAGCAGTACTTC
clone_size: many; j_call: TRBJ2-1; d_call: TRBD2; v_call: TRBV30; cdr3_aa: CAWSMAGVIGEQFF; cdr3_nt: TGTGCCTGGAGTATGGCGGGAGTAATCGGCGAGCAGTTCTTC
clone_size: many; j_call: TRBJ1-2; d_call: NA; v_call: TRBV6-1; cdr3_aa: CASSGGGTQYGYTF; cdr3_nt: TGTGCCAGCAGTGGGGGTGGGACGCAATATGGCTACACCTTC
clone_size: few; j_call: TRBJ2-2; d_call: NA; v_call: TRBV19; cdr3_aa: CASKQNWNTGELFF; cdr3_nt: TGTGCCAGTAAGCAAAACTGGAACACCGGGGAGCTGTTTTTT
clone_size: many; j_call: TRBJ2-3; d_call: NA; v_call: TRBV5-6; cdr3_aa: CANGVGTTTDTQYF; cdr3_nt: TGTGCCAACGGAGTAGGGACCACCACAGATACGCAGTATTTT
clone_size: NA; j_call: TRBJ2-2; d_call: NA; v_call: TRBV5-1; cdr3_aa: CASSFSGGTGELFF; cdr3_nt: TGCGCCAGCAGCTTCTCAGGAGGAACCGGGGAGCTGTTTTTT